This T cell receptor (beta chain) was identified during a study of shared clonotypes between healthy human individuals. The assay was immunoSEQ multiplex PCR, and TCRdb's table has in-frame clones only and misses some. Of some 2,100,000 clones listed, approximately 95% are singletons. Among the donors, all were Caucasian adults who lived in Nashville, Tennessee. CD4+ cells underwent separation, giving CD45RA+ naive and CD45RA-negative memory subsets. The receptor was isolated from a man younger than 30 in good health. The source material was naive CD4+ T cells sorted from blood. The subset was: CD45RA+ positively selected.

This CDR3 is CASARPSGTGYYNEQFF. CDR3 in DNA: TGTGCCAGCGCGAGACCCTCCGGGACAGGGTACTACAATGAGCAGTTCTTC. This chain connects TRBV27 to TRBJ2-1, with 9 bases lining up with TRBD1. The CDR3 consists of 17 residues. With 8 bases clipped from V and 3 bases from J, the junction kept 14 bases outside the gene matches. Per the germline V gene, CDR1 is MNHEY and CDR2 is SMNVEV (reference sequence).